One T cell receptor beta chain is described in this entry. Its antigen is not identified. This sample stems from a study of cytomegalovirus exposure and HLA in healthy donors. The wider study: Previous work identified 90 million to 130 million unique TCR beta sequences from 150 million to 200 million T cells. Around 80 million unique TCR sequences came from HLA-typed donors in an early release. Study-level results: CMV serostatus was the only immune exposure information that was available. The study listed 164 cytomegalovirus-associated TCR beta chains.

CDR1 is KGHSH and CDR2 is LQKENI in the germline V gene. This CDR3 region has 15 residues. V lost 0 bases, J lost 8 bases, and 7 bases stayed unmatched. The PCR made use of 60 Vbeta and 13 Jbeta primers. Clones were read by immunoSEQ multiplex PCR, and TCRdb kept only the in-frame ones, dropping some. The sample records 55,000 to 85,000 clones, roughly 90% being singletons. The origin of this receptor is a woman aged 30 to 39 in good health and CMV-seronegative. V usage is TRBV18 and J usage is TRBJ2-1, with TRBD2 matching 7 bases. Material for sequencing was PBMCs. The CDR3 is CASSPPATSNHEQFF. CDR3 sequence (DNA): TGTGCCAGCTCACCACCGGCGACTAGCAACCATGAGCAGTTCTTC. Drawing the rest from reference TRBV18 and TRBJ2-1, the complete variable domain is NAGVMQNPRHLVRRRGQEARLRCSPMKGHSHVYWYRQLPEEGLKFMVYLQKENIIDESGMPKERFSAEFPKEGPSILRIQQVVRGDSAAYFCASSPPATSNHEQFFGPGTRLTVL.